These T cell receptor beta chains were read from a single sample in a study of Graves' ophthalmopathy and Graves' hyperthyroidism. TCRdb re-derived calls from the multiplex PCR reads in MiXCR, one entry per CDR3 protein. The table includes roughly 610,000 distinct CDR3 sequences, around a fifth detected once. The sequenced sample consisted of peripheral blood. These receptors originate from a woman aged 18-29 years with stable Graves' hyperthyroidism. Some clones in this sample may be carry-over from other donors' samples. CDR3s include the opening cysteine and the closing phenylalanine or tryptophan. Fields, in order: V gene, D gene, J gene, clone size, CDR3 protein, CDR3 DNA. D genes are given only for firm matches. Clone size appears in some rows only: once, few, many, or a class for an expanded clone.

V gene: TRBV7-3; D gene: TRBD2; J gene: TRBJ2-5; clone size: few; CDR3 protein: CASSAGLRETQYF; CDR3 DNA: TGTGCCAGCAGCGCGGGACTAAGGGAGACCCAGTACTTC
V gene: TRBV6-2/TRBV6-3; D gene: NA; J gene: TRBJ2-5; clone size: NA; CDR3 protein: CASSSRGCQYF; CDR3 DNA: TGTGCCAGCAGTTCCCGGGGGTGCCAGTACTTC
V gene: TRBV25-1; D gene: TRBD2; J gene: TRBJ2-5; clone size: many; CDR3 protein: CASSSPVAGGETQYF; CDR3 DNA: TGTGCCAGCAGTTCCCCCGTGGCGGGAGGGGAGACCCAGTACTTC
V gene: TRBV11-1; D gene: NA; J gene: TRBJ1-4; clone size: many; CDR3 protein: CASSSLAGTDEKLFF; CDR3 DNA: TGTGCCAGCAGCTCCCTCGCAGGGACGGACGAAAAACTGTTTTTT
V gene: TRBV6-2/TRBV6-3; D gene: TRBD2; J gene: TRBJ2-7; clone size: NA; CDR3 protein: CASSYRGEPYEQYF; CDR3 DNA: TGTGCCAGCAGTTACCGGGGGGAACCCTACGAGCAGTACTTC
V gene: TRBV19; D gene: NA; J gene: TRBJ1-5; clone size: many; CDR3 protein: CASSRLGLGTSNQPQHF; CDR3 DNA: TGTGCCAGTAGTCGCTTAGGGCTGGGGACTAGCAATCAGCCCCAGCATTTT
V gene: TRBV13; D gene: NA; J gene: TRBJ1-2; clone size: few; CDR3 protein: CASSSQPGRNYGYTF; CDR3 DNA: TGTGCCAGCAGCTCCCAACCGGGCCGTAACTATGGCTACACCTTC
V gene: TRBV10-3; D gene: NA; J gene: TRBJ2-5; clone size: many; CDR3 protein: CAISESSRLGETQYF; CDR3 DNA: TGTGCCATCAGTGAGTCGTCCAGGCTTGGGGAGACCCAGTACTTC
V gene: TRBV12-3/TRBV12-4; D gene: NA; J gene: TRBJ1-5; clone size: many; CDR3 protein: CASSLAFVGRSRQPQHF; CDR3 DNA: TGTGCCAGCAGTTTAGCCTTTGTGGGCAGGTCACGCCAGCCCCAGCATTTT
V gene: TRBV7-9; D gene: TRBD1; J gene: TRBJ2-7; clone size: many; CDR3 protein: CASSSGQGPYYEQYF; CDR3 DNA: TGTGCCAGCAGCTCGGGACAGGGGCCCTACTACGAGCAGTACTTC
V gene: TRBV7-2; D gene: TRBD1; J gene: TRBJ1-1; clone size: NA; CDR3 protein: CASSWDRQNTEAFF; CDR3 DNA: TGTGCCAGCAGCTGGGACAGACAGAACACTGAAGCTTTCTTT
V gene: TRBV7-9; D gene: TRBD1; J gene: TRBJ2-5; clone size: many; CDR3 protein: CASSSTGSGETQYF; CDR3 DNA: TGTGCCAGCAGCTCGACAGGGTCAGGAGAGACCCAGTACTTC
V gene: TRBV6-5; D gene: NA; J gene: TRBJ2-5; clone size: many; CDR3 protein: CASSYSETQYF; CDR3 DNA: TGTGCCAGCAGTTACTCGGAGACCCAGTACTTC
V gene: TRBV20-1; D gene: TRBD1; J gene: TRBJ2-7; clone size: many; CDR3 protein: CSARNRGPNYEQYF; CDR3 DNA: TGCAGTGCAAGGAACAGGGGGCCGAACTACGAGCAGTACTTC
V gene: TRBV6-5; D gene: NA; J gene: TRBJ1-5; clone size: many; CDR3 protein: CASSLRTAYSNQPQHF; CDR3 DNA: TGTGCCAGCAGTCTGCGGACAGCTTATAGCAATCAGCCCCAGCATTTT
V gene: TRBV28; D gene: NA; J gene: TRBJ2-5; clone size: medium-sized; CDR3 protein: CASSQGKETQYF; CDR3 DNA: TGTGCCAGCAGTCAGGGGAAAGAGACCCAGTACTTC
V gene: TRBV3-1; D gene: NA; J gene: TRBJ1-1; clone size: NA; CDR3 protein: CASSRRDIDTEAFF; CDR3 DNA: TGTGCCAGCAGCCGCCGGGACATCGACACTGAGGCTTTCTTT
V gene: TRBV12-3/TRBV12-4; D gene: TRBD1; J gene: TRBJ1-6; clone size: many; CDR3 protein: CASSLGQAVSPLHF; CDR3 DNA: TGTGCCAGCAGTCTGGGACAGGCAGTTTCACCCCTCCACTTT
V gene: TRBV10-3; D gene: NA; J gene: TRBJ2-7; clone size: few; CDR3 protein: CAISDSKDSDYEQYF; CDR3 DNA: TGTGCCATCAGTGACTCGAAAGACAGCGACTACGAGCAGTACTTC
V gene: TRBV25-1; D gene: TRBD1; J gene: TRBJ1-1; clone size: NA; CDR3 protein: CASSARQGVTEAFF; CDR3 DNA: TGTGCCAGCAGTGCGAGACAGGGTGTCACTGAAGCTTTCTTT
V gene: TRBV28; D gene: TRBD1; J gene: TRBJ1-5; clone size: many; CDR3 protein: CASSLFSDRAGVNQPQHF; CDR3 DNA: TGTGCCAGCAGTTTATTCTCAGACAGGGCGGGGGTGAATCAGCCCCAGCATTTT
V gene: TRBV5-1; D gene: NA; J gene: TRBJ2-7; clone size: many; CDR3 protein: CASSTYQGSYEQYF; CDR3 DNA: TGCGCCAGCAGCACTTACCAGGGGTCCTACGAGCAGTACTTC
V gene: TRBV7-3; D gene: NA; J gene: TRBJ1-1; clone size: many; CDR3 protein: CASSLTDGPTEAFF; CDR3 DNA: TGTGCCAGCAGCTTAACGGACGGACCCACTGAAGCTTTCTTT